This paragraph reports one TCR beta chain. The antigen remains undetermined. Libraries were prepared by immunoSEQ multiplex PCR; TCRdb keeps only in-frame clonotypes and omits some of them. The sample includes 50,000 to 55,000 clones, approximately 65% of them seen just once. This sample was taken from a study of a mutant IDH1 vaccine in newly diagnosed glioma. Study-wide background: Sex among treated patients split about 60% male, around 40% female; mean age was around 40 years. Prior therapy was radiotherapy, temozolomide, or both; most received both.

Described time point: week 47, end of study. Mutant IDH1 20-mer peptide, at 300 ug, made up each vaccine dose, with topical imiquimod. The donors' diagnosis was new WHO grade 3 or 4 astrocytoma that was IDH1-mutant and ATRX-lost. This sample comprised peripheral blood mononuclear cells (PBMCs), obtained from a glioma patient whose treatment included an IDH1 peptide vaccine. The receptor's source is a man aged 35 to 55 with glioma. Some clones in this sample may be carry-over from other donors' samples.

This CDR3 reads CASRPAERPDTQYF. The CDR3 nucleotides read TGTGCCAGCAGGCCCGCTGAGCGTCCAGATACGCAGTATTTT. The V gene is TRBV6-5, the J gene TRBJ2-3; D is uncertain. CDR3 length equals 14 residues. Looked up from germline, CDR1 is MNHEY and CDR2 is SVGAGI. With 6 bases removed from V and 4 bases from J, the gap between germline ends came to 14 bases.